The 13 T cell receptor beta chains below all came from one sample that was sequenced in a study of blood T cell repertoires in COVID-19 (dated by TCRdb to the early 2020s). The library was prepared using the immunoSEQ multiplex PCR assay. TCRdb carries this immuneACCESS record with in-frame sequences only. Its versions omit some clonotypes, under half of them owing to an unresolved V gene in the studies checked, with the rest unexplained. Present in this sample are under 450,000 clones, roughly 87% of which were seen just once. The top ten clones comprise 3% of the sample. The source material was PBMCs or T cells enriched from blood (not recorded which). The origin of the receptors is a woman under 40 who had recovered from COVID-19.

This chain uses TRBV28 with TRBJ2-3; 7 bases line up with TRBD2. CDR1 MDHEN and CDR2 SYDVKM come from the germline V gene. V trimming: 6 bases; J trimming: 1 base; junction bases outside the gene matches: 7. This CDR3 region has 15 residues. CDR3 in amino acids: CASSQERDGTDTQYF. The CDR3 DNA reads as TGTGCCAGCAGCCAAGAGCGGGATGGCACAGATACGCAGTATTTT.

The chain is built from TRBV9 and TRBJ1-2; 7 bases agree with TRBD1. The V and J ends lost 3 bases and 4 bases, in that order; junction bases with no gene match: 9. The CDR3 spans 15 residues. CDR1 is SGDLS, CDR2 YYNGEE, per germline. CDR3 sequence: CASSAYTRGSYGYTF. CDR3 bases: TGTGCCAGCAGCGCCTACACCAGGGGGTCCTATGGCTACACCTTC.

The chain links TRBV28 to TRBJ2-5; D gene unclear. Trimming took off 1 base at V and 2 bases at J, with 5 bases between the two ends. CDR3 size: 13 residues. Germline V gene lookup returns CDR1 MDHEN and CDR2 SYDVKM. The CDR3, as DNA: TGTGCCAGCAGTTTATTCGAGCAAGAGACCCAGTACTTC. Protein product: CASSLFEQETQYF.

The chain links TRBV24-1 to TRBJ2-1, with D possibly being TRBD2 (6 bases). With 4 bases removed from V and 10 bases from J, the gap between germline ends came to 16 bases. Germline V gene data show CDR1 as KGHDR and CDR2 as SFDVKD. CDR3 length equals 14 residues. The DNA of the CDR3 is TGTGCCACCAGTGACGCGGGACGGCAAGGGGAGCAGTTCTTC. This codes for CATSDAGRQGEQFF.

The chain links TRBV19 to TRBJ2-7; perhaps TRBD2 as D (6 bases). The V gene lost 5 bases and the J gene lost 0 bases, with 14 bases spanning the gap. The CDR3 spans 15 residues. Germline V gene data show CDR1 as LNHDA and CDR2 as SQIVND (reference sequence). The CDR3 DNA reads TGTGCCAGTAGTGCCTTCGCGGGGCACTCCTACGAGCAGTACTTC. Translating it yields CASSAFAGHSYEQYF.

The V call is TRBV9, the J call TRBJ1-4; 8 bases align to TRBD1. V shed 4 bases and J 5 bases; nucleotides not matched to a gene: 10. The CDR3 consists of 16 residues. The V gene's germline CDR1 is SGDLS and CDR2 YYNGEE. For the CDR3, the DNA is TGTGCCAGCAGCCCCCAGATCCGGGACAGGAATGAAAAACTGTTTTTT. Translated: CASSPQIRDRNEKLFF.

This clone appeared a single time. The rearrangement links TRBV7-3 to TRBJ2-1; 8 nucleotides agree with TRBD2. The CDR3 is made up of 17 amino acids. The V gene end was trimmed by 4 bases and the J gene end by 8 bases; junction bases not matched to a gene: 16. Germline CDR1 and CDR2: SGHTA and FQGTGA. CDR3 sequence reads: CASSSRSGGASLHEQFF. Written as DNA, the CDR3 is TGTGCCAGCAGCTCAAGATCCGGGGGGGCCTCTCTCCATGAGCAGTTCTTC.

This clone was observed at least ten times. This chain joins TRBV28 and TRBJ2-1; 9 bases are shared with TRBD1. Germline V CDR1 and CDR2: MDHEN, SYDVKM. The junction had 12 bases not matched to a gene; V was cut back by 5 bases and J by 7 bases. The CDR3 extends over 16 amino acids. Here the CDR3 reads CASSTRGTGFSNEQFF. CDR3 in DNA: TGTGCCAGCAGTACTAGAGGGACAGGGTTCTCTAATGAGCAGTTCTTC.

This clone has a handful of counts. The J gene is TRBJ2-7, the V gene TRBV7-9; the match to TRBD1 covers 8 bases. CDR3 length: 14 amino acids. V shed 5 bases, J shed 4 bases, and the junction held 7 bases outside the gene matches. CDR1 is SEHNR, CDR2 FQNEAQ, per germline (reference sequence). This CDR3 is CASSRTGGPYEQYF. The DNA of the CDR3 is TGTGCCAGCAGCCGAACAGGGGGACCTTACGAGCAGTACTTC.

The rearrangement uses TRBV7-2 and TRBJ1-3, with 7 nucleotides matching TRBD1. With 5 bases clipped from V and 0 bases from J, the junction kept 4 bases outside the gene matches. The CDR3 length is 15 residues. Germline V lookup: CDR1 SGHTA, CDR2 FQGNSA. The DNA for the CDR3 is TGTGCCAGCAGCCGGACAGGCGTCTCTGGAAACACCATATATTTT. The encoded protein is CASSRTGVSGNTIYF.

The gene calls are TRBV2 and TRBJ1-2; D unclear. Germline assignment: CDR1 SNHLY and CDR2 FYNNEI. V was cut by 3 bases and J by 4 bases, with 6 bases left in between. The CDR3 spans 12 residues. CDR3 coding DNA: TGTGCCAGCAGTGAGGTACTCTATGGCTACACCTTC. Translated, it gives CASSEVLYGYTF.

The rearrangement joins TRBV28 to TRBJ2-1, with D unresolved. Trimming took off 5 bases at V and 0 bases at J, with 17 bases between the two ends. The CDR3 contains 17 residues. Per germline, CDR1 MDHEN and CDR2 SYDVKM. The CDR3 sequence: CASSPIRLIPSYNEQFF. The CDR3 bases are TGTGCCAGCAGTCCGATTCGACTCATCCCCTCCTACAATGAGCAGTTCTTC.

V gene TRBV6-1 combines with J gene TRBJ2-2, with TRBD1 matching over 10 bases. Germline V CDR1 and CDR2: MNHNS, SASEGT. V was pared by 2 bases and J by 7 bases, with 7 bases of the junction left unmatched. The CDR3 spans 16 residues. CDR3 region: CASSEQPGQGIGELFF. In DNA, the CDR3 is TGTGCCAGCAGTGAACAACCGGGACAGGGGATCGGGGAGCTGTTTTTT.